A selection of T cell receptor beta chains follows, all from one sample in a study of blood T cell repertoires in COVID-19. Only in-frame clones appear in the TCRdb table, and some are missing; sequencing was by immunoSEQ multiplex PCR. The sample has around 170,000 clones, 80% to 85% seen once. Sequencing input: peripheral blood. The origin of the receptors is a woman in her thirties or forties with acute or convalescent COVID-19. The CDR3 runs from the conserved cysteine through the conserved F or W. The order of the fields is CDR3 length, D gene, J gene, clone size, V gene, CDR3 DNA, CDR3 protein. D genes are given only for firm matches. For some rows the clone size is stated as once, few or many, or as a class when expanded; others skip it.

CDR3 length: 16
D gene: .
J gene: TRBJ1-2
clone size: .
V gene: TRBV3-1/TRBV3-2
CDR3 DNA: TGTGCCAGCAGCCAAGAAACGACCGACAGGAGTTATGGCTACACCTTC
CDR3 protein: CASSQETTDRSYGYTF

CDR3 length: 15
D gene: .
J gene: TRBJ2-5
clone size: .
V gene: TRBV6-5
CDR3 DNA: TGTGCCAGCAGTTCCTACCCGACAGCTCAAGAGACCCAGTACTTC
CDR3 protein: CASSSYPTAQETQYF

CDR3 length: 12
D gene: .
J gene: TRBJ1-1
clone size: .
V gene: TRBV5-1
CDR3 DNA: TGCGCCAGCAGGGGACAGAACACTGAAGCTTTCTTT
CDR3 protein: CASRGQNTEAFF

CDR3 length: 17
D gene: TRBD1
J gene: TRBJ2-6
clone size: .
V gene: TRBV7-9
CDR3 DNA: TGTGCCAGCAGCCCCGGGACAGGGAGCTCTGGGGCCAACGTCCTGACTTTC
CDR3 protein: CASSPGTGSSGANVLTF

CDR3 length: 16
D gene: .
J gene: TRBJ2-2
clone size: .
V gene: TRBV5-1
CDR3 DNA: TGCGCCAGCAGCCGACAGGACTCAAGGCAAACCGGGGAGCTGTTTTTT
CDR3 protein: CASSRQDSRQTGELFF

CDR3 length: 14
D gene: TRBD2
J gene: TRBJ2-3
clone size: .
V gene: TRBV5-4
CDR3 DNA: TGTGCCAGCAGCAGGACTAGCGGGCCAGATACGCAGTATTTT
CDR3 protein: CASSRTSGPDTQYF

CDR3 length: 11
D gene: .
J gene: TRBJ1-1
clone size: .
V gene: TRBV10-2
CDR3 DNA: TGCGCCAGCAGGGGCAACACTGAAGCTTTCTTT
CDR3 protein: CASRGNTEAFF

CDR3 length: 14
D gene: .
J gene: TRBJ1-5
clone size: .
V gene: TRBV2
CDR3 DNA: TGTGCCAGCAGTGCCGGACAGTTCAATCAGCCCCAGCATTTT
CDR3 protein: CASSAGQFNQPQHF

CDR3 length: 14
D gene: TRBD2
J gene: TRBJ2-7
clone size: .
V gene: TRBV19
CDR3 DNA: TGTGCCAGTAGTCGACTAGCGGGAGTAAACGAGCAGTACTTC
CDR3 protein: CASSRLAGVNEQYF

CDR3 length: 15
D gene: .
J gene: TRBJ1-5
clone size: .
V gene: TRBV30
CDR3 DNA: TGTGCCTGGAGACCCCCAGGGAACAGCCTTCAGCCCCAGCATTTT
CDR3 protein: CAWRPPGNSLQPQHF

CDR3 length: 15
D gene: .
J gene: TRBJ2-7
clone size: .
V gene: TRBV21-1
CDR3 DNA: TGTGCCAGCAGCAAAGTTCCCCGCGCTTTCTACGAGCAGTACTTC
CDR3 protein: CASSKVPRAFYEQYF

CDR3 length: 17
D gene: .
J gene: TRBJ1-4
clone size: once
V gene: TRBV27
CDR3 DNA: TGTGCCAGCCGAACCGGCCGGCTCGCGGCAACTAATGAAAAACTGTTTTTT
CDR3 protein: CASRTGRLAATNEKLFF

CDR3 length: 12
D gene: TRBD2
J gene: TRBJ2-1
clone size: .
V gene: TRBV12-3/TRBV12-4
CDR3 DNA: TGTGCCAGCACCAGCGGGAGGGCCGTGCAGTTCTTC
CDR3 protein: CASTSGRAVQFF

CDR3 length: 15
D gene: .
J gene: TRBJ1-3
clone size: .
V gene: TRBV24-1
CDR3 DNA: TGTGCCACCAGTGATCCCCGGTCGAGCGGAAACACCATATATTTT
CDR3 protein: CATSDPRSSGNTIYF

CDR3 length: 15
D gene: .
J gene: TRBJ1-4
clone size: .
V gene: TRBV28
CDR3 DNA: TGTGCCAGCATCCAGGGCGGCAGTTTGATGGAAAAACTGTTTTTT
CDR3 protein: CASIQGGSLMEKLFF

CDR3 length: 17
D gene: TRBD2
J gene: TRBJ2-1
clone size: .
V gene: TRBV27
CDR3 DNA: TGTGCCAGCAGTTTAAACTCGCGGGAGGGCCCAGACAATGAGCAGTTCTTC
CDR3 protein: CASSLNSREGPDNEQFF

CDR3 length: 14
D gene: TRBD1
J gene: TRBJ2-7
clone size: .
V gene: TRBV4-1
CDR3 DNA: TGCGCCAGCAGCCCTCCGGGACAGGGCTTTGAGCAGTACTTC
CDR3 protein: CASSPPGQGFEQYF

CDR3 length: 14
D gene: TRBD2
J gene: TRBJ2-3
clone size: .
V gene: TRBV5-1
CDR3 DNA: TGCGCCAGCAGCCTAGGACTAGTTACAGATACGCAGTATTTT
CDR3 protein: CASSLGLVTDTQYF

CDR3 length: 14
D gene: .
J gene: TRBJ2-2
clone size: .
V gene: TRBV28
CDR3 DNA: TGTGCCAGCAGTGAGCAGGGGAACACCGGGGAGCTGTTTTTT
CDR3 protein: CASSEQGNTGELFF

CDR3 length: 15
D gene: .
J gene: TRBJ1-4
clone size: once
V gene: TRBV27
CDR3 DNA: TGTGCCAGCAGTCCCTCCTGGGGCTATAATGAAAAACTGTTTTTT
CDR3 protein: CASSPSWGYNEKLFF

CDR3 length: 15
D gene: .
J gene: TRBJ1-1
clone size: .
V gene: TRBV28
CDR3 DNA: TGTGCCAGCAGTTTAGGCGGCAGCCTTCGTACTGAAGCTTTCTTT
CDR3 protein: CASSLGGSLRTEAFF

CDR3 length: 13
D gene: TRBD1
J gene: TRBJ1-5
clone size: .
V gene: TRBV3-1/TRBV3-2
CDR3 DNA: TGTGCCAGCAGCCGCGACAGGGATCAGCCCCAGCATTTT
CDR3 protein: CASSRDRDQPQHF

CDR3 length: 13
D gene: .
J gene: TRBJ1-6
clone size: .
V gene: TRBV21-1
CDR3 DNA: TGTGCCAGCCCCAGGGGGCGGAATTCACCCCTCCACTTT
CDR3 protein: CASPRGRNSPLHF

CDR3 length: 13
D gene: .
J gene: TRBJ2-7
clone size: .
V gene: TRBV5-1
CDR3 DNA: TGCGCCAGCAGCCCGATCCTGGGCCCCGAGCAGTACTTC
CDR3 protein: CASSPILGPEQYF

CDR3 length: 15
D gene: TRBD1
J gene: TRBJ2-1
clone size: .
V gene: TRBV5-1
CDR3 DNA: TGCGCCAGCAGCTGGGACAGGTCGAAGGACAATGAGCAGTTCTTC
CDR3 protein: CASSWDRSKDNEQFF

CDR3 length: 14
D gene: TRBD1
J gene: TRBJ1-1
clone size: .
V gene: TRBV6-5
CDR3 DNA: TGTGCCAGCAGGTTGACAGGGCCAGACACTGAAGCTTTCTTT
CDR3 protein: CASRLTGPDTEAFF

CDR3 length: 15
D gene: .
J gene: TRBJ2-3
clone size: .
V gene: TRBV30
CDR3 DNA: TGTGCCTGGAGTGCCACCGGGTTTCGTGGGGATACGCAGTATTTT
CDR3 protein: CAWSATGFRGDTQYF

CDR3 length: 13
D gene: .
J gene: TRBJ1-3
clone size: .
V gene: TRBV9
CDR3 DNA: TGTGCCAGCAGCCCAATCTCTGGAAACACCATATATTTT
CDR3 protein: CASSPISGNTIYF

CDR3 length: 15
D gene: .
J gene: TRBJ2-7
clone size: .
V gene: TRBV10-2
CDR3 DNA: TGCGCCAGCAGTGAGTTTGGGACAACTAACTACGAGCAGTACTTC
CDR3 protein: CASSEFGTTNYEQYF

CDR3 length: 16
D gene: TRBD1
J gene: TRBJ1-5
clone size: .
V gene: TRBV6-6
CDR3 DNA: TGTGCCAGCAGGTCCGGGACAGGGGCTCCGAATCAACCCCAGCATTTT
CDR3 protein: CASRSGTGAPNQPQHF

CDR3 length: 13
D gene: .
J gene: TRBJ1-1
clone size: .
V gene: TRBV9
CDR3 DNA: TGTGCCAGCAGCGTAGCAGTTAACACTGAAGCTTTCTTT
CDR3 protein: CASSVAVNTEAFF

CDR3 length: 12
D gene: .
J gene: TRBJ1-2
clone size: .
V gene: TRBV28
CDR3 DNA: TGTGCCAGCAGTCAGAGGGAGGACGGCTACACCTTC
CDR3 protein: CASSQREDGYTF

CDR3 length: 15
D gene: TRBD2
J gene: TRBJ2-5
clone size: .
V gene: TRBV5-4
CDR3 DNA: TGTGCCAGCAGCTACAATAGCGGGGGACAAGAGACCCAGTACTTC
CDR3 protein: CASSYNSGGQETQYF

CDR3 length: 13
D gene: TRBD1
J gene: TRBJ1-5
clone size: .
V gene: TRBV6-5
CDR3 DNA: TGTGCCAGCAGGGGACAGCTCAATCAGCCCCAGCATTTT
CDR3 protein: CASRGQLNQPQHF

CDR3 length: 14
D gene: .
J gene: TRBJ1-4
clone size: .
V gene: TRBV28
CDR3 DNA: TGTGCCAGCAGTTCTGTAGATGCTAATGAAAAACTGTTTTTT
CDR3 protein: CASSSVDANEKLFF

CDR3 length: 14
D gene: .
J gene: TRBJ2-3
clone size: .
V gene: TRBV11-2
CDR3 DNA: TGTGCCAGCACCTATGGTGGTGGCACAGATACGCAGTATTTT
CDR3 protein: CASTYGGGTDTQYF

CDR3 length: 14
D gene: TRBD1
J gene: TRBJ2-5
clone size: .
V gene: TRBV6-5
CDR3 DNA: TGTGCCAGCAGTAACCAACAGGGGGCCGGGACCCAGTACTTC
CDR3 protein: CASSNQQGAGTQYF

CDR3 length: 17
D gene: TRBD1
J gene: TRBJ2-7
clone size: .
V gene: TRBV20-1
CDR3 DNA: TGCAGTGCTAGTGGATACAAACGGGACAGGTCCTCCTACGAGCAGTACTTC
CDR3 protein: CSASGYKRDRSSYEQYF

CDR3 length: 14
D gene: TRBD1
J gene: TRBJ2-1
clone size: .
V gene: TRBV11-2
CDR3 DNA: TGTGCCAGCAGCTCCCGGACAGGGGGCCGACTACAGTTCTTC
CDR3 protein: CASSSRTGGRLQFF

CDR3 length: 14
D gene: .
J gene: TRBJ1-4
clone size: .
V gene: TRBV27
CDR3 DNA: TGTGCCAGCCGGGGCCCGGGGGGGGGTGAAAAACTGTTTTTT
CDR3 protein: CASRGPGGGEKLFF

CDR3 length: 15
D gene: TRBD2
J gene: TRBJ2-1
clone size: .
V gene: TRBV28
CDR3 DNA: TGTGCCAGCAGTTTCCGCGGGAGGCGTTACAATGAGCAGTTCTTC
CDR3 protein: CASSFRGRRYNEQFF

CDR3 length: 16
D gene: .
J gene: TRBJ1-1
clone size: .
V gene: TRBV4-1
CDR3 DNA: TGCGCCAGCAGCCAAATGGGGAGAGCATTGAACACTGAAGCTTTCTTT
CDR3 protein: CASSQMGRALNTEAFF

CDR3 length: 15
D gene: TRBD1
J gene: TRBJ2-2
clone size: .
V gene: TRBV6-5
CDR3 DNA: TGTGCCAGCAGTTTAACAGGGGCGGACACCGGGGAGCTGTTTTTT
CDR3 protein: CASSLTGADTGELFF

CDR3 length: 15
D gene: .
J gene: TRBJ1-6
clone size: .
V gene: TRBV14
CDR3 DNA: TGTGCCAGCAGCATTGGCCAGGGCGATTATTCACCCCTCCACTTT
CDR3 protein: CASSIGQGDYSPLHF

CDR3 length: 14
D gene: TRBD1
J gene: TRBJ1-2
clone size: .
V gene: TRBV18
CDR3 DNA: TGTGCCAGCGGCCAGGGGGCCCCCACTAATGGCTACACCTTC
CDR3 protein: CASGQGAPTNGYTF

CDR3 length: 15
D gene: TRBD1
J gene: TRBJ2-1
clone size: .
V gene: TRBV28
CDR3 DNA: TGTGCCAGCAACCCGACAGGGGGCTCCTACAATGAGCAGTTCTTC
CDR3 protein: CASNPTGGSYNEQFF

CDR3 length: 12
D gene: TRBD1
J gene: TRBJ1-1
clone size: .
V gene: TRBV20-1
CDR3 DNA: TGCAGTGCTAGTTACAGGGGCACTGAAGCTTTCTTT
CDR3 protein: CSASYRGTEAFF

CDR3 length: 10
D gene: .
J gene: TRBJ2-7
clone size: .
V gene: TRBV21-1
CDR3 DNA: TGTGCCACCCACAATTACGAGCAGTACTTC
CDR3 protein: CATHNYEQYF

CDR3 length: 18
D gene: .
J gene: TRBJ2-7
clone size: .
V gene: TRBV5-1
CDR3 DNA: TGCGCCAGCAGCTTGGGACCCAGGGGAAGTGGGAATTCCTACGAGCAGTACTTC
CDR3 protein: CASSLGPRGSGNSYEQYF

CDR3 length: 14
D gene: .
J gene: TRBJ1-5
clone size: .
V gene: TRBV5-1
CDR3 DNA: TGCGCCAGCAGCCGAGACAGCCCCAATCAGCCCCAGCATTTT
CDR3 protein: CASSRDSPNQPQHF

CDR3 length: 14
D gene: .
J gene: TRBJ1-4
clone size: .
V gene: TRBV7-2
CDR3 DNA: TGTGCCAGCAGGACGACAGATTTTAATGAAAAACTGTTTTTT
CDR3 protein: CASRTTDFNEKLFF

CDR3 length: 14
D gene: TRBD1
J gene: TRBJ2-1
clone size: .
V gene: TRBV6-5
CDR3 DNA: TGTGCCAGCAGCACACAGGGGACAGGAGATGAGCAGTTCTTC
CDR3 protein: CASSTQGTGDEQFF

CDR3 length: 15
D gene: .
J gene: TRBJ2-5
clone size: .
V gene: TRBV27
CDR3 DNA: TGTGCCAGTACACATGCCGGGGGGCTTAAAGAGACCCAGTACTTC
CDR3 protein: CASTHAGGLKETQYF

CDR3 length: 15
D gene: TRBD2
J gene: TRBJ2-3
clone size: .
V gene: TRBV27
CDR3 DNA: TGTGCCAGCAGTTTGACCGGGAGCGGGGCAGATACGCAGTATTTT
CDR3 protein: CASSLTGSGADTQYF

CDR3 length: 14
D gene: TRBD1
J gene: TRBJ2-7
clone size: .
V gene: TRBV4-2
CDR3 DNA: TGTGCCAGCAGCCAAGATCGGGACAGCTACGAGCAGTACTTC
CDR3 protein: CASSQDRDSYEQYF

CDR3 length: 12
D gene: .
J gene: TRBJ1-1
clone size: .
V gene: TRBV20-1
CDR3 DNA: TGCAGTGCTAGTAGCATGAACACTGAAGCTTTCTTT
CDR3 protein: CSASSMNTEAFF

CDR3 length: 12
D gene: .
J gene: TRBJ2-7
clone size: .
V gene: TRBV5-4
CDR3 DNA: TGTGCCAGCAGTCTACAGGGAAACGAGCAGTACTTC
CDR3 protein: CASSLQGNEQYF

CDR3 length: 14
D gene: .
J gene: TRBJ2-7
clone size: .
V gene: TRBV5-1
CDR3 DNA: TGCGCCAGCAGCCAACAACACAGCTCCTACGAGCAGTACTTC
CDR3 protein: CASSQQHSSYEQYF

CDR3 length: 16
D gene: TRBD1
J gene: TRBJ1-1
clone size: .
V gene: TRBV5-1
CDR3 DNA: TGCGCCAGCAGCTTGGGCCCACGACAGGGGAACACTGAAGCTTTCTTT
CDR3 protein: CASSLGPRQGNTEAFF

CDR3 length: 19
D gene: TRBD2
J gene: TRBJ2-2
clone size: .
V gene: TRBV7-2
CDR3 DNA: TGTGCCAGCAGCTCCCGTGGGGCTAGCGGAGCCGCGAACACCGGGGAGCTGTTTTTT
CDR3 protein: CASSSRGASGAANTGELFF